Listed below are T cell receptor beta chains from one sample, sequenced in a study of human T cells and chemical hapten exposure. TCRdb reanalysed the 5' RACE reads using MiXCR and keeps one entry per CDR3 protein. The profile shows 110,000 or so distinct CDR3 sequences, roughly 18% of them singletons. Every receptor here comes from a human donor in good health. Both conserved end residues are part of each CDR3. The D gene is left open where the match is weak. Clone size is shown for a subset of rows, as once, few, many or a class of expanded clone.

D gene,V gene,clone size,J gene,CDR3 DNA,CDR3 protein
NA,TRBV28,NA,TRBJ2-7,TGTGCCAGCAGCCTACGTCGGAAAAGGTCCGAGCAGTACTTC,CASSLRRKRSEQYF
TRBD1,TRBV3-1,NA,TRBJ1-5,TGTGCCAGCAGCCAAGATGGGACAGTTCCCAATCAGCCCCAGCATTTT,CASSQDGTVPNQPQHF
TRBD2,TRBV5-1,few,TRBJ2-3,TGCGCCAGCAGTGGTAGCGGGATTGGCACAGATACGCAGTATTTT,CASSGSGIGTDTQYF
NA,TRBV2,few,TRBJ1-6,TGTGCCAGCACCAGGGCTAATTCACCCCTCCACTTT,CASTRANSPLHF
NA,TRBV5-1,once,TRBJ2-3,TGCGCCAGCAGCCCGGTAAGGGGGGATCCCACAGATACGCAGTATTTT,CASSPVRGDPTDTQYF
NA,TRBV4-1,few,TRBJ2-1,TGCGCCAGCAGCCAAGCCCGGGACCCCGCTAGGGATGAGCAGTTCTTC,CASSQARDPARDEQFF
TRBD2,TRBV6-5,few,TRBJ2-5,TGTGCCAGCAGTTACACCCCGCGGGGGCAAGAGACCCAGTACTTC,CASSYTPRGQETQYF
TRBD1,TRBV5-1,few,TRBJ1-1,TGCGCCAGCAGCAATGGTCCGGGACAGGGGCCCAACGCCCCTGTGAGAATGAACACTGAAGCTTTCTTT,CASSNGPGQGPNAPVRMNTEAFF
NA,TRBV10-3,NA,TRBJ2-3,TGTGCCATCAGTGAGTCTTCCTCCACAGATACGCAGTATTTT,CAISESSSTDTQYF
NA,TRBV5-6,few,TRBJ1-6,TGTGCCAGCAGCTTTCTTGTCCAGACGGGTAATTCACCCCTCCACTTT,CASSFLVQTGNSPLHF
NA,TRBV9,NA,TRBJ2-1,TGTGCCAGCAGCGTAGAGGGGGAAATTTACAATGAGCAGTTCTTC,CASSVEGEIYNEQFF
TRBD2,TRBV29-1,few,TRBJ2-2,TGCAGCGTTGAGGCGGGGGATAGGACCGGGGAGCTGTTTTTT,CSVEAGDRTGELFF
NA,TRBV6-4,once,TRBJ2-3,TGTGCCAGCAGTGACGCCCCGGGACGCACAGATACGCAGTATTTT,CASSDAPGRTDTQYF
TRBD1,TRBV11-2,few,TRBJ1-1,TGTGCCAGCAGTTGGACAGGTGCCACTGAAGCTTTCTTT,CASSWTGATEAFF
NA,TRBV28,NA,TRBJ2-5,TGTGCCACTAGGGGGCTAGGGACTCGGGGGACCCAGTACTTC,CATRGLGTRGTQYF
TRBD2,TRBV29-1,few,TRBJ2-3,TGCAGCGTTGATGGGGGAGGGAAAGGGAACACAGATACGCAGTATTTT,CSVDGGGKGNTDTQYF
NA,TRBV27,NA,TRBJ1-1,TGTGCCAGCAGCTACGCTCGGAACACTGAAGCTTTCTTT,CASSYARNTEAFF
TRBD1,TRBV18,NA,TRBJ2-7,TGTGCCAGCTCACCTTCGGGCAGGGGGAAGGGCGAGCAGTACTTC,CASSPSGRGKGEQYF
NA,TRBV20-1,NA,TRBJ2-7,TGCAGTGCCACGAGGACCGCCAGGTTGAGTTACGAGCAGTACTTC,CSATRTARLSYEQYF
NA,TRBV6-2/TRBV6-3,NA,TRBJ2-3,TGTGCCAGCAGTTACTCTCCGGAGGCAGGAGATACGCAGTATTTT,CASSYSPEAGDTQYF
NA,TRBV19,few,TRBJ1-5,TGTGCCAGTAGTATTTGGGGGCAGGGCAATCAGCCCCAGCATTTT,CASSIWGQGNQPQHF
NA,TRBV5-1,few,TRBJ2-7,TGCGCCAGCAGCTTAGAACGGGGCGCCGCAACCTACGAGCAGTACTTC,CASSLERGAATYEQYF
NA,TRBV6-5,few,TRBJ2-3,TGTGCCAGCAGTTACTTGGATACGCAGTATTTT,CASSYLDTQYF
NA,TRBV4-1,few,TRBJ2-1,TGCGCCAGCCTCTCGGGGGAAGGGTCCTACAATGAGCAGTTCTTC,CASLSGEGSYNEQFF
NA,TRBV30,few,TRBJ2-3,TGTGCCTGGAGTCTCCTAGAGGCAGATACGCAGTATTTT,CAWSLLEADTQYF
TRBD2,TRBV12-3/TRBV12-4,once,TRBJ2-7,TGTGCCAGCAGTTTAGCGAGCGGGAAGGGCGAGCAGTACTTC,CASSLASGKGEQYF
TRBD2,TRBV18,few,TRBJ2-5,TGTGCCAGCTCACCACCGGGGAGCGGGAGACCCTCTCCTCGAGAGACCCAGTACTTC,CASSPPGSGRPSPRETQYF
NA,TRBV11-2,NA,TRBJ2-7,TGTGCCAGCAGCCTAACCGGACAGTACGAGCAGTACTTC,CASSLTGQYEQYF
TRBD1,TRBV28,NA,TRBJ2-1,TGTGCCAGCAGAGCCCAGGGGGACAACTCCTACAATGAGCAGTTCTTC,CASRAQGDNSYNEQFF
TRBD2,TRBV7-3,NA,TRBJ2-7,TGTGCCAGCAGCTTAATGGCGGGAGGACTGGGAGAGCAGTACTTC,CASSLMAGGLGEQYF
NA,TRBV12-3/TRBV12-4,few,TRBJ2-2,TGTGCCAGCAGCCTTATGGGGACCGCGGGTCCCGGGGAGCTGTTTTTT,CASSLMGTAGPGELFF
NA,TRBV5-1,few,TRBJ1-4,TGCGCCAGCAGCTTGGTTCTGAGCAGCCCTAATGAAAAACTGTTTTTT,CASSLVLSSPNEKLFF
TRBD1,TRBV24-1,NA,TRBJ2-1,TGTGCCACCAGTGATCTTGACAGGGGGCAAGAGCAGTTCTTC,CATSDLDRGQEQFF
NA,TRBV28,NA,TRBJ2-3,TGTGCCAGCAATGGGTTGCTAGGGGCAGATACGCAGTATTTT,CASNGLLGADTQYF
TRBD1,TRBV7-6,few,TRBJ1-5,TGTGCCAGCAGCTTAGTGATGGCAGGGGGCGGGAATCAGCCCCAGCATTTT,CASSLVMAGGGNQPQHF
TRBD2,TRBV14,few,TRBJ2-5,TGTGCCAGCAGCCAATATACGGGCGGGAGGGCCCAGTACTTC,CASSQYTGGRAQYF
NA,TRBV29-1,few,TRBJ2-1,TGCAGCGTTGAAGATCCGGGTAGATCCTCTTACAATGAGCAGTTCTTC,CSVEDPGRSSYNEQFF
NA,TRBV13,NA,TRBJ2-3,TGTGCCAGCAGCGATCTTCCTAGCACAGATACGCAGTATTTT,CASSDLPSTDTQYF
NA,TRBV28,NA,TRBJ2-4,TGTGCCAGCAGTTTCCCCCGCTCGGGGTCATTAGCCAAAAACATTCAGTACTTC,CASSFPRSGSLAKNIQYF
NA,TRBV7-3,NA,TRBJ1-6,TGTGCCAGCAGCTTATCAGGGTGGAATTCACCCCTCCACTTT,CASSLSGWNSPLHF
TRBD1,TRBV7-9,few,TRBJ1-5,TGTGCCAGCAGCTTAGCAGCCAGGACAGGCTACAATCAGCCCCAGCATTTT,CASSLAARTGYNQPQHF
NA,TRBV21-1,NA,TRBJ2-7,TGTGCCAGCAGCCCTGGACAGGGTGATTCCTACGAGCAGTACTTC,CASSPGQGDSYEQYF
NA,TRBV29-1,once,TRBJ1-1,TGCAGCGTTGAAGATCAGAGGATTAAAGCTTTCTTT,CSVEDQRIKAFF
TRBD2,TRBV6-1,few,TRBJ2-7,TGTGCCAGCACCTTAACGAGCGGGAGCTCCTACGAGCAGTACTTC,CASTLTSGSSYEQYF
TRBD1,TRBV28,NA,TRBJ2-5,TGTGCCAGCAGTTTAAGCGGGACAGGGGCCGAGACCCAGTACTTC,CASSLSGTGAETQYF
NA,TRBV5-4,few,TRBJ1-1,TGTGCCAGCAGCTTACAGGGTTCCATGAACACTGAAGCTTTCTTT,CASSLQGSMNTEAFF
TRBD1,TRBV5-1,NA,TRBJ1-2,TGCGCCAGCAGAAACGGACAGGGGAGAGGCTACACCTTC,CASRNGQGRGYTF
TRBD1,TRBV12-3/TRBV12-4,once,TRBJ2-1,TGTGCCAGCAGCCTGAAACAGGACAGGACAAGGTTC,CASSLKQDRTRF